This T cell receptor beta chain was recovered during a study of blood T cell repertoires in COVID-19. TCRdb keeps only in-frame clones here, not all; method: immunoSEQ multiplex PCR. The table lists about 240,000 clones, roughly 80% of them singletons. Germline CDR1 reads MGHRA; CDR2 reads YSYEKL. The CDR3 runs to 16 residues. V shed 7 bases and J shed 4 bases, with 19 bases lying between them. This chain joins TRBV4-1 and TRBJ2-2, with D perhaps matching TRBD2 (6 bases). This receptor was identified in a woman older than 75 with acute or convalescent COVID-19. The sample taken for sequencing was peripheral blood. CDR3 sequence reads: CASTKAGTSGTGELFF. The CDR3 bases are TGCGCCAGCACCAAAGCCGGGACTTCGGGCACCGGGGAGCTGTTTTTT.